These 26 T cell receptor beta chains share one sample of origin, sequenced in a study of blood T cell repertoires in COVID-19. The table came from immunoSEQ multiplex PCR; TCRdb's copy has only in-frame clones and leaves some out. The sample lists under 350,000 clones; 80% to 90% were seen once. Specimen: peripheral blood. These receptor sequences come from an older woman with acute or convalescent COVID-19.

This clone showed up just a few times. V gene TRBV19 combines with J gene TRBJ2-1; a possible D gene is TRBD2 (6 bases). The ends were cut back, 5 bases at V and 7 bases at J, with 9 bases in the middle. The CDR3 has 12 residues. From germline, CDR1 is LNHDA and CDR2 SQIVND (reference sequence). The CDR3 DNA reads TGTGCCAGTAGTGGAGGGTCGAATGAGCAGTTCTTC. Its protein is CASSGGSNEQFF. The full variable domain, in which reference TRBV19 and TRBJ2-1 provide the parts outside the CDR3, is DGGITQSPKYLFRKEGQNVTLSCEQNLNHDAMYWYRQDPGQGLRLIYYSQIVNDFQKGDIAEGYSVSREKKESFPLTVTSAQKNPTAFYLCASSGGSNEQFFGPGTRLTVL.

V is TRBV19 and J is TRBJ1-2; weak D call: TRBD1 (5 bases). The CDR3 contains 14 residues. Trimming left V 4 bases short and J 8 bases short, with 17 bases between. Germline V gene lookup returns CDR1 LNHDA and CDR2 SQIVND (reference sequence). CDR3 sequence (DNA): TGTGCCAGTAGTAAGCCGCAGGGATGGGTAGGCTACACCTTC. Amino acids: CASSKPQGWVGYTF.

This chain uses TRBV19 with TRBJ1-3; D gene unclear. Looked up from germline, CDR1 is LNHDA and CDR2 is SQIVND (reference sequence). The CDR3 runs 14 residues. The ends were cut back, 6 bases at V and 0 bases at J, with 9 bases in the middle. The CDR3 here is CASRRESSGNTIYF. As DNA, the CDR3 is TGTGCCAGTAGGAGGGAGAGCTCTGGAAACACCATATATTTT.

The rearrangement uses TRBV4-1 and TRBJ2-5; D unresolved. This CDR3 is built from 15 residues. V lost 4 bases to trimming and J lost 0 bases, with 12 bases between them. The germline V gene has CDR1 MGHRA and CDR2 YSYEKL. This CDR3 is CASSPPARHQETQYF. As DNA, the CDR3 is TGCGCCAGCAGCCCCCCGGCGAGGCACCAAGAGACCCAGTACTTC.

J is TRBJ1-1 and V is TRBV18; D is unclear. CDR1 is KGHSH, CDR2 LQKENI, per germline. This CDR3 comprises 12 residues. Deletions cut 3 bases from V and 8 bases from J, with 10 bases between. The CDR3: CASSPVAVEAFF. The CDR3 region has the DNA TGTGCCAGCTCACCGGTGGCAGTCGAAGCTTTCTTT.

The table lists this clone with a count of one. V usage is TRBV5-1 and J usage is TRBJ1-1; D is possibly TRBD1 (5 bases). The germline CDR1 and CDR2 sequences are SGHRS and YFSETQ. Trimming stripped 4 bases from V and 2 bases from J, with 12 bases between. The CDR3 loop spans 14 amino acids. The CDR3 loop reads CASSVITGNTEAFF. The CDR3 DNA reads TGCGCCAGCAGCGTAATAACAGGAAACACTGAAGCTTTCTTT.

The chain uses TRBV5-4 and TRBJ2-6, with D perhaps TRBD1 (6 bases). The CDR3 is 15 residues long. Between the trimmed V and J ends, which lost 4 bases and 0 bases, there was a span of 8 bases. Germline V gene data show CDR1 as SGHNT and CDR2 as YYREEE (reference sequence). The CDR3 is CASSKGGSGANVLTF. The CDR3 DNA reads TGTGCCAGCAGCAAAGGGGGCTCTGGGGCCAACGTCCTGACTTTC.

V and J are TRBV6-5 and TRBJ1-2; D unclear. The germline V gene encodes CDR1 MNHEY and CDR2 SVGAGI. This CDR3 is built from 12 residues. The V end lost 2 bases, the J end lost 8 bases, and 9 bases lay between the germline ends. The CDR3 reads CASSYTPGGYTF. The CDR3 DNA reads as TGTGCCAGCAGTTACACCCCCGGGGGCTACACCTTC.

The genes are TRBV4-1 and TRBJ2-2, with TRBD1 matching 10 bases. The germline V gene has CDR1 MGHRA and CDR2 YSYEKL. With 1 base clipped from V and 6 bases from J, the junction kept 2 bases outside the gene matches. This CDR3 spans 15 amino acids. For the CDR3, the DNA is TGCGCCAGCAGCCAAGGGGACAGGGGCCCCGGGGAGCTGTTTTTT. This encodes CASSQGDRGPGELFF.

The chain has TRBV24-1 and TRBJ1-2; TRBD1 might be the D (6 bases). The CDR3 extends over 16 amino acids. Germline CDR1 KGHDR, CDR2 SFDVKD. The ends were cut back, 3 bases at V and 8 bases at J, with 21 bases in the middle. The CDR3: CATSDTRDTGFRGYTF. DNA for the CDR3: TGTGCCACCAGTGATACGCGCGACACAGGGTTTCGGGGCTACACCTTC.

V usage is TRBV15 and J usage is TRBJ2-5; D uncertain. The CDR3 is made up of 12 amino acids. Germline V gene sequence: CDR1 LNHNV, CDR2 YYDKDF (reference sequence). Deletions cut 3 bases from V and 3 bases from J, with 5 bases between. This chain's CDR3 is CATSRQKETQYF. Written as DNA, the CDR3 is TGTGCCACCAGCAGGCAGAAAGAGACCCAGTACTTC.

This sequence joins TRBV3-1 (or the pseudogene TRBV3-2) and TRBJ1-3; 9 bases align to TRBD1. This CDR3 is built from 17 residues. The J segment lost 4 bases and the V segment lost 2 bases, leaving 9 bases of the junction unmatched. Germline V gene data show CDR1 as LGHDT and CDR2 as YNNKEL (reference sequence). The CDR3 here is CASSQRYRGLSGNTIYF. The DNA of the CDR3 is TGTGCCAGCAGCCAACGGTACAGGGGGCTAAGCGGAAACACCATATATTTT.

This chain connects TRBV2 to TRBJ1-6; no reliable D call. The CDR3 consists of 14 residues. The V end lost 2 bases, the J end lost 9 bases, and 11 bases lay between the germline ends. Germline V CDR1 and CDR2: SNHLY, FYNNEI. The CDR3 is CASSEISRGSPLHF. CDR3 sequence (DNA): TGTGCCAGCAGTGAAATCAGCCGGGGTTCACCCCTCCACTTT.

The chain joins TRBV28 to TRBJ2-1; TRBD1 agrees at 7 bases. The V and J ends lost 5 bases and 1 base, in that order; junction bases with no gene match: 5. This CDR3 has 15 residues. Germline V gene data show CDR1 as MDHEN and CDR2 as SYDVKM. The CDR3, as DNA: TGTGCCAGCAGTCACGACAGGGCGTCCTACAATGAGCAGTTCTTC. It specifies CASSHDRASYNEQFF.

The J gene is TRBJ2-7, the V gene TRBV11-2, with TRBD1 matching over 8 bases. The CDR3 covers 15 residues. Germline CDR1 SGHAT, CDR2 FQNNGV. The ends lost 5 bases at V and 5 bases at J; junction bases unmatched: 11. The DNA for the CDR3 is TGTGCCAGCAGCAGAACCGGGACAGGAGGAGACGAGCAGTACTTC. Amino acids: CASSRTGTGGDEQYF.

This chain uses TRBV19 with TRBJ2-2, with D tentatively TRBD2 (6 bases). Germline CDR1 and CDR2: LNHDA and SQIVND (reference sequence). V shed 3 bases and J shed 4 bases, with 18 bases lying between them. The length of the CDR3 is 17 residues. CDR3 DNA: TGTGCCAGTAGTATTCGGTCGGGCGGGGCCCTCACCGGGGAGCTGTTTTTT. Protein product: CASSIRSGGALTGELFF.

The chain couples TRBV29-1 to TRBJ1-2, with a tentative D call TRBD1 (6 bases). The ends were cut back, 4 bases at V and 4 bases at J, with 10 bases in the middle. The CDR3 spans 12 residues. Germline CDR1 and CDR2: SQVTM and ANQGSEA. CDR3: CSVGGGVYGYTF. The DNA of the CDR3 is TGCAGCGTTGGAGGGGGTGTCTATGGCTACACCTTC.

The chain is built from TRBV18 and TRBJ1-3; 8 nucleotides align to TRBD1. CDR1 is KGHSH and CDR2 is LQKENI in the germline V gene. Trimming cost V 3 bases and J 4 bases; bases outside gene matches: 2. There are 14 residues in the CDR3. CDR3 region: CASSPDRAGNTIYF. The CDR3 region has the DNA TGTGCCAGCTCACCGGACAGGGCGGGAAACACCATATATTTT.

The chain carries TRBV7-3 and TRBJ2-3; 12 bases are a match to TRBD1. There are 16 residues in the CDR3. With V trimmed by 4 bases and J by 3 bases, 5 bases remained unmatched. CDR1 SGHTA and CDR2 FQGTGA come from the germline V gene. The CDR3 sequence: CASSSRDRGLTDTQYF. The CDR3 bases are TGTGCCAGCAGCTCCCGGGACAGGGGGCTTACAGATACGCAGTATTTT.

The chain is built from TRBV5-6 and TRBJ2-5; 7 nucleotides line up with TRBD2. Trimming removed 2 bases from V and 6 bases from J; junction bases left unmatched: 7. Germline loops: CDR1 SGHDT, CDR2 YYEEEE. The CDR3 covers 14 residues. CDR3 region: CASSLGRGGQTQYF. CDR3 nucleotides: TGTGCCAGCAGCTTAGGACGCGGGGGACAGACCCAGTACTTC.

V gene TRBV7-3 combines with J gene TRBJ1-6; D is unresolved. CDR1 SGHTA and CDR2 FQGTGA come from the germline V gene. This CDR3 is 16 amino acids long. Trimming stripped 1 base from V and 9 bases from J, with 16 bases between. CDR3 protein: CASSLNSGTTGSPLHF. CDR3 coding DNA: TGTGCCAGCAGCTTAAATTCCGGAACTACGGGTTCACCCCTCCACTTT. Full variable domain (remainder filled in from reference TRBV7-3 and TRBJ1-6): GAGVSQTPSNKVTEKGKYVELRCDPISGHTALYWYRQSLGQGPEFLIYFQGTGAADDSGLPNDRFFAVRPEGSVSTLKIQRTERGDSAVYLCASSLNSGTTGSPLHFGNGTRLTVT.

The CDR3 here is CASNGRGGRKTEAFF. In DNA form, the CDR3 reads TGTGCCAGTAACGGGAGGGGGGGTCGCAAAACTGAAGCTTTCTTT. This chain connects TRBV19 to TRBJ1-1, with D maybe TRBD1 (6 bases). The germline V and J ends were trimmed by 7 bases and 5 bases, with 20 bases remaining between them. This CDR3 comprises 15 residues. Germline loops: CDR1 LNHDA, CDR2 SQIVND (reference sequence). The complete variable domain, with remaining parts taken from reference TRBV19 and TRBJ1-1, reads DGGITQSPKYLFRKEGQNVTLSCEQNLNHDAMYWYRQDPGQGLRLIYYSQIVNDFQKGDIAEGYSVSREKKESFPLTVTSAQKNPTAFYLCASNGRGGRKTEAFFGQGTRLTVV.

This sequence joins TRBV5-1 and TRBJ2-3, with 7 positions matching TRBD2. Germline V CDR1 and CDR2: SGHRS, YFSETQ. V lost 2 bases to trimming and J lost 2 bases; unmatched junction nucleotides: 14. There are 18 residues in the CDR3. CDR3 residues: CASSFERGGGQYTDTQYF. The DNA of the CDR3 is TGCGCCAGCAGCTTCGAGCGGGGCGGCGGACAATACACAGATACGCAGTATTTT.

A word on this clone: One junction end does not reproduce the germline sequence, and a read error may be involved. V is TRBV5-4 and J is TRBJ1-1; the D gene is possibly TRBD1 (6 bases). The CDR3 length is 14 residues. Germline CDR1 reads SGHNT; CDR2 reads YYREEE (reference sequence). As DNA, the CDR3 is TGTGCCAGCAGCGGCCGGGACATGAAGACTGAAGCTTTCTTT. Encoded protein: CASSGRDMKTEAFF. Variable domain in full (rest from reference TRBV5-4 and TRBJ1-1): ETGVTQSPTHLIKTRGQQVTLRCSSQSGHNTVSWYQQALGQGPQFIFQYYREEENGRGNFPPRFSGLQFPNYSSELNVNALELDDSALYLCASSGRDMKTEAFFGQGTRLTVV.

This clone was detected once. The rearrangement joins TRBV6-5 to TRBJ2-6; D remains ambiguous. Trimming removed 7 bases from V and 0 bases from J, with 7 bases in between. Germline CDR1 MNHEY, CDR2 SVGAGI. This CDR3 contains 14 residues. CDR3 loop: CASTRSSGANVLTF. The CDR3 DNA is TGTGCCAGCACCCGGTCCTCTGGGGCCAACGTCCTGACTTTC.

The chain carries TRBV12-5 and TRBJ2-1; 15 bases agree with TRBD2. V was clipped by 9 bases and J by 12 bases; unmatched bases: 12. CDR1 and CDR2 from the germline V gene are LGHNT and FRNRAP. CDR3 size: 15 residues. This CDR3 is CASTGVGTSGGMQFF. CDR3 DNA: TGTGCTAGCACAGGAGTCGGGACTAGCGGGGGGATGCAGTTCTTC. The variable domain in full, with the rest retrieved from reference TRBV12-5 and TRBJ2-1, is DARVTQTPRHKVTEMGQEVTMRCQPILGHNTVFWYRQTMMQGLELLAYFRNRAPLDDSGMPKDRFSAEMPDATLATLKIQPSEPRDSAVYFCASTGVGTSGGMQFFGPGTRLTVL.